This T cell receptor beta chain was identified during a study of cytomegalovirus exposure and HLA in healthy donors. Turning to the study itself: According to later analysis, the same platform produced the 130 or so validation and about 700 first-cohort repertoires.

The germline V gene has CDR1 MGHRA and CDR2 YSYEKL. CDR3 length: 16 amino acids. The ends lost 4 bases at V and 3 bases at J; junction bases unmatched: 9. The validation cohort, a group of 130 or so subjects, included the donors and was separate from the approximately 670-subject first cohort. Of note for this clone: The antigen remains undetermined.

The method was immunoSEQ multiplex PCR; TCRdb's version includes in-frame clones alone and lacks a portion of them. The sample holds under 80,000 clones, more than 80% seen once. Overall study findings and caveats: The study recorded over 150 TCR beta chains that were cytomegalovirus-associated. In vitro confirmation showed a few CMV-associated chains to be CMV antigen specific.

The chain carries TRBV4-1 and TRBJ1-2, with 9 bases matching TRBD1. This receptor was obtained from a woman aged 18 to 35 in good health and CMV-seronegative. The sequencing input was PBMCs. CDR3 DNA: TGCGCCAGCAGCCCGGCCGGGACAGGGCGGGACTATGGCTACACCTTC. Protein sequence: CASSPAGTGRDYGYTF.